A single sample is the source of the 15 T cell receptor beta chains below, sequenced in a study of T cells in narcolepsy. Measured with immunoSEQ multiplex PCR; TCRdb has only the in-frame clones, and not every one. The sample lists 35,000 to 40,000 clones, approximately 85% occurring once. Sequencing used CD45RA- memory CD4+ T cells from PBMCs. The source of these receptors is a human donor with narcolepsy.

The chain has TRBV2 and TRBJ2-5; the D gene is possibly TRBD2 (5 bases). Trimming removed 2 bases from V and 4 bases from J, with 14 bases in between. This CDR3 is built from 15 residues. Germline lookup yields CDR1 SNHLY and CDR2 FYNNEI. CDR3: CASSEKTVAGETQYF. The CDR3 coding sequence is TGTGCCAGCAGTGAAAAAACGGTTGCGGGAGAGACCCAGTACTTC.

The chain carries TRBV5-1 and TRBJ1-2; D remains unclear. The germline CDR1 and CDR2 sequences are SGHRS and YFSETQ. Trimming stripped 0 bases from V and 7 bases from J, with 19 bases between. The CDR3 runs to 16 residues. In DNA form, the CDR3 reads TGCGCCAGCAGCTTGGCCGTCGGCAGTATCGGATCTGGCTACACCTTC. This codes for CASSLAVGSIGSGYTF.

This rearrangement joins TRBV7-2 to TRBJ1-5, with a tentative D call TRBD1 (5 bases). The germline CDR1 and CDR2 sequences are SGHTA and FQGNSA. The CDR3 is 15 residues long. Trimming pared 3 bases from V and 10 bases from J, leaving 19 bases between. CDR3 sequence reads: CASSFGHPGVSPQHF. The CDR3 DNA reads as TGTGCCAGCAGCTTCGGACATCCTGGGGTATCACCCCAGCATTTT. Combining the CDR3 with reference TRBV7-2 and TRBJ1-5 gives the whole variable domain GAGVSQSPSNKVTEKGKDVELRCDPISGHTALYWYRQSLGQGLEFLIYFQGNSAPDKSGLPSDRFSAERTGGSVSTLTIQRTQQEDSAVYLCASSFGHPGVSPQHFGDGTRLSIL.

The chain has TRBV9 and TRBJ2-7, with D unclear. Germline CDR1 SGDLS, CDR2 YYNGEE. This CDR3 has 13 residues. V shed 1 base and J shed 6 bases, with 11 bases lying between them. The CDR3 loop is CASSVLGLGEQYF. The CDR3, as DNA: TGTGCCAGCAGCGTATTAGGGTTAGGCGAGCAGTACTTC. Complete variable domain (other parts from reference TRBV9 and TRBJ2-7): DSGVTQTPKHLITATGQRVTLRCSPRSGDLSVYWYQQSLDQGLQFLIQYYNGEERAKGNILERFSAQQFPDLHSELNLSSLELGDSALYFCASSVLGLGEQYFGPGTRLTVT.

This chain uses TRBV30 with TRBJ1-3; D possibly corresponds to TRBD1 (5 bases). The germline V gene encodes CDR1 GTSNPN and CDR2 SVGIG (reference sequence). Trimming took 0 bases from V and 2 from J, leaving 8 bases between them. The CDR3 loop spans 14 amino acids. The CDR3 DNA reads TGTGCCTGGAGTGTGTGGGGGGCTGGAAACACCATATATTTT. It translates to CAWSVWGAGNTIYF.

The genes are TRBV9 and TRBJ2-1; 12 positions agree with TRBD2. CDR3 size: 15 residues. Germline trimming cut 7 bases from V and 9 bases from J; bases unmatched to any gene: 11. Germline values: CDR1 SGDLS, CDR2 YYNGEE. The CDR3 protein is CASAPLAGGQSEQFF. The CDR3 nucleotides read TGTGCCAGCGCCCCTCTAGCGGGGGGGCAAAGTGAGCAGTTCTTC.

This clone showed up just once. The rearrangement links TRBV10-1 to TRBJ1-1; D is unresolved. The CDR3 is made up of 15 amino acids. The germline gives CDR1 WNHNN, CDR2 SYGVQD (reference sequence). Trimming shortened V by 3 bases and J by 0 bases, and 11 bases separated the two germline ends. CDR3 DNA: TGCGCCAGCAGTGACCACAATAAGTTGAACACTGAAGCTTTCTTT. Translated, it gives CASSDHNKLNTEAFF.

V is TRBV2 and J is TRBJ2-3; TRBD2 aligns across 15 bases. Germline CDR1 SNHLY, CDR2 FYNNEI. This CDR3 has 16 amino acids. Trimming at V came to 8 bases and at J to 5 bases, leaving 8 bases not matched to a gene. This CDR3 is CASSIGLAGGLDTQYF. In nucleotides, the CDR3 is TGTGCCAGCTCCATAGGACTAGCGGGGGGGCTAGATACGCAGTATTTT.

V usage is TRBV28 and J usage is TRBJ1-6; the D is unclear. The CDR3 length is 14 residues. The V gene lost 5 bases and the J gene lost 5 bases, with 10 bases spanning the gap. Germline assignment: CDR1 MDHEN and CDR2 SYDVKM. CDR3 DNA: TGTGCCAGCAGTCGTGATTGGGATAATTCACCCCTCCACTTT. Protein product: CASSRDWDNSPLHF.

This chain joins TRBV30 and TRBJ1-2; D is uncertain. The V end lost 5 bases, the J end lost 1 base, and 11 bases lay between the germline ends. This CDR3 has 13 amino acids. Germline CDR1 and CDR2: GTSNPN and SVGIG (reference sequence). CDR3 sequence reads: CAWGSGVNYGYTF. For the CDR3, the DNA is TGTGCCTGGGGTTCCGGGGTTAACTATGGCTACACCTTC.

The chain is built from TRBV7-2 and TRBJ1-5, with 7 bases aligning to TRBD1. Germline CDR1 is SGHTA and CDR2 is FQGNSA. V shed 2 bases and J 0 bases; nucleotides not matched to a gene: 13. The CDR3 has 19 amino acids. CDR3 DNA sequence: TGTGCCAGCAGCTTAAGGGCCAGGGGGTCGATATATAGCAATCAGCCCCAGCATTTT. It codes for CASSLRARGSIYSNQPQHF. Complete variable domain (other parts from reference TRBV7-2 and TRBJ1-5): GAGVSQSPSNKVTEKGKDVELRCDPISGHTALYWYRQSLGQGLEFLIYFQGNSAPDKSGLPSDRFSAERTGGSVSTLTIQRTQQEDSAVYLCASSLRARGSIYSNQPQHFGDGTRLSIL.

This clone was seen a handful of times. For the CDR3, the DNA is TGTGCCAGCAGCCTAATGGGGGGCGTAACCCCTGAAGCTTTCTTT. This translates into CASSLMGGVTPEAFF. The rearrangement joins TRBV5-4 to TRBJ1-1, with D possibly being TRBD1 (6 bases). The CDR3 is 15 amino acids. The germline V gene encodes CDR1 SGHNT and CDR2 YYREEE (reference sequence). The V end lost 4 bases, the J end lost 6 bases, and 19 bases lay between the germline ends.

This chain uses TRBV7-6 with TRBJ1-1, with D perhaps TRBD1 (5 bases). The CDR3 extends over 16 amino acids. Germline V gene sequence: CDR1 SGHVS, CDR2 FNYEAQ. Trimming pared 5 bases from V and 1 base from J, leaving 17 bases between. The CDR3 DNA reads TGTGCCAGCAGCCCGACAAGGACACTCCCGAACACTGAAGCTTTCTTT. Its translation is CASSPTRTLPNTEAFF.

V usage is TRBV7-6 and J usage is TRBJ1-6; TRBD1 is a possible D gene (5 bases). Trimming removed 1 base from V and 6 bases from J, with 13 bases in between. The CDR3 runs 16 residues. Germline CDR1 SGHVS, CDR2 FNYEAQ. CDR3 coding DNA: TGTGCCAGCAGCTTAGGGCCCCCAGGGAGTAATTCACCCCTCCACTTT. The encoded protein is CASSLGPPGSNSPLHF.

The CDR3 protein is CASSLATGAKNIQYF. Here the CDR3 DNA reads TGCGCCAGCAGCTTGGCCACAGGGGCCAAAAACATTCAGTACTTC. The chain employs TRBV5-1 and TRBJ2-4; D perhaps matches TRBD1 (6 bases). V was cut by 0 bases and J by 1 base, with 8 bases left in between. The CDR3 runs 15 residues. The germline V gene encodes CDR1 SGHRS and CDR2 YFSETQ.